Listed below are T cell receptor beta chains from one sample, sequenced in a study of shared clonotypes between healthy human individuals. Sequenced by immunoSEQ multiplex PCR; TCRdb stores in-frame clones only, minus some. The sample comprises about 640,000 clones, more than 70% of which are singletons, and about 2% rests with the top ten. The sample taken for sequencing was memory CD4+ T cells sorted from blood. These receptors were taken from a woman aged 30 to 39 in good health. CDR3s include the opening cysteine and the closing phenylalanine or tryptophan. A D gene is named only where the DNA matches it firmly. Clone size is given for some rows only: seen once, a few or many times, or a class if the clone is expanded.

v_call: TRBV20-1; clone_size: .; j_call: TRBJ2-1; cdr3_length: 10; d_call: .; cdr3_aa: CSAPDYEQFF; cdr3_nt: TGCAGTGCTCCAGACTATGAGCAGTTCTTC
v_call: TRBV6-6; clone_size: once; j_call: TRBJ2-2; cdr3_length: 15; d_call: TRBD1; cdr3_aa: CASSYTGTGTGELFF; cdr3_nt: TGTGCCAGCAGTTACACCGGGACAGGCACCGGGGAGCTGTTTTTT
v_call: TRBV10-3; clone_size: .; j_call: TRBJ1-1; cdr3_length: 14; d_call: .; cdr3_aa: CAISQGGFGTEAFF; cdr3_nt: TGTGCCATCAGTCAGGGAGGATTTGGTACTGAAGCTTTCTTT
v_call: TRBV15; clone_size: .; j_call: TRBJ1-5; cdr3_length: 17; d_call: TRBD1; cdr3_aa: CATSKNLGQGGSQPQHF; cdr3_nt: TGTGCCACCAGCAAAAACCTGGGGCAGGGGGGGAGTCAGCCCCAGCATTTT
v_call: TRBV28; clone_size: few; j_call: TRBJ1-2; cdr3_length: 15; d_call: .; cdr3_aa: CASSLVQSEGYGYTF; cdr3_nt: TGTGCCAGCAGTTTAGTTCAGTCAGAGGGCTATGGCTACACCTTC
v_call: TRBV28; clone_size: few; j_call: TRBJ1-3; cdr3_length: 15; d_call: .; cdr3_aa: CASSRRDKAANTIYF; cdr3_nt: TGTGCCAGCAGTCGCCGGGACAAAGCGGCAAACACCATATATTTT
v_call: TRBV7-9; clone_size: .; j_call: TRBJ2-5; cdr3_length: 18; d_call: TRBD2; cdr3_aa: CASSLAGTTSAYQETQYF; cdr3_nt: TGTGCCAGCAGCTTAGCGGGTACAACTAGCGCTTACCAAGAGACCCAGTACTTC
v_call: TRBV6-1; clone_size: .; j_call: TRBJ2-3; cdr3_length: 14; d_call: .; cdr3_aa: CASSEFSGTDTQYF; cdr3_nt: TGTGCCAGCAGTGAGTTTAGCGGTACAGATACGCAGTATTTT
v_call: TRBV28; clone_size: few; j_call: TRBJ2-2; cdr3_length: 15; d_call: TRBD1; cdr3_aa: CASSLGGTGGRELFF; cdr3_nt: TGTGCCAGCAGTTTAGGAGGGACAGGGGGCCGGGAGCTGTTTTTT
v_call: TRBV30; clone_size: .; j_call: TRBJ2-3; cdr3_length: 12; d_call: .; cdr3_aa: CAWSASTDTQYF; cdr3_nt: TGTGCCTGGAGTGCAAGCACAGATACGCAGTATTTT
v_call: TRBV20-1; clone_size: .; j_call: TRBJ2-1; cdr3_length: 11; d_call: .; cdr3_aa: CSARAPAGQFF; cdr3_nt: TGCAGTGCTAGAGCCCCGGCCGGGCAGTTCTTC
v_call: TRBV5-1; clone_size: .; j_call: TRBJ2-1; cdr3_length: 14; d_call: .; cdr3_aa: CASSWALGGDEQFF; cdr3_nt: TGCGCCAGCAGCTGGGCTTTGGGTGGCGATGAGCAGTTCTTC
v_call: TRBV7-8; clone_size: once; j_call: TRBJ1-4; cdr3_length: 14; d_call: .; cdr3_aa: CASSHGRANEKLFF; cdr3_nt: TGTGCCAGCAGCCACGGACGCGCTAATGAAAAACTGTTTTTT
v_call: TRBV18; clone_size: .; j_call: TRBJ2-5; cdr3_length: 16; d_call: .; cdr3_aa: CASSAQEGRSLETQYF; cdr3_nt: TGTGCCAGCTCAGCACAGGAGGGAAGGAGCTTAGAGACCCAGTACTTC
v_call: TRBV27; clone_size: once; j_call: TRBJ1-4; cdr3_length: 15; d_call: .; cdr3_aa: CASSRNPNTNEKLFF; cdr3_nt: TGTGCCAGCAGTAGGAATCCGAACACTAATGAAAAACTGTTTTTT
v_call: TRBV5-4; clone_size: .; j_call: TRBJ1-2; cdr3_length: 12; d_call: .; cdr3_aa: CASSPGFYGYTF; cdr3_nt: TGTGCCAGCAGCCCCGGCTTCTATGGCTACACCTTC
v_call: TRBV6-1; clone_size: few; j_call: TRBJ1-5; cdr3_length: 14; d_call: .; cdr3_aa: CASSVMGSDQPQHF; cdr3_nt: TGTGCCAGCAGTGTTATGGGGTCCGATCAGCCCCAGCATTTT
v_call: TRBV11-2; clone_size: .; j_call: TRBJ2-7; cdr3_length: 16; d_call: .; cdr3_aa: CASSPIRGTDAYEQYF; cdr3_nt: TGTGCCAGCAGCCCAATCCGGGGGACGGACGCCTACGAGCAGTACTTC
v_call: TRBV30; clone_size: few; j_call: TRBJ2-7; cdr3_length: 12; d_call: .; cdr3_aa: CAWSVPGYEQYF; cdr3_nt: TGTGCCTGGAGTGTACCGGGTTACGAGCAGTACTTC
v_call: TRBV9; clone_size: many; j_call: TRBJ2-5; cdr3_length: 15; d_call: TRBD2; cdr3_aa: CASSVAGGALETQYF; cdr3_nt: TGTGCCAGCAGCGTGGCCGGGGGGGCTCTGGAGACCCAGTACTTC
v_call: TRBV7-6; clone_size: .; j_call: TRBJ2-2; cdr3_length: 16; d_call: .; cdr3_aa: CASSLTSPGPTGELFF; cdr3_nt: TGTGCCAGCAGCTTAACCAGCCCCGGACCCACCGGGGAGCTGTTTTTT
v_call: TRBV25-1; clone_size: few; j_call: TRBJ1-3; cdr3_length: 15; d_call: .; cdr3_aa: CASSEARTGGNTIYF; cdr3_nt: TGTGCCAGCAGTGAAGCCAGGACGGGAGGAAACACCATATATTTT
v_call: TRBV30; clone_size: .; j_call: TRBJ2-7; cdr3_length: 14; d_call: .; cdr3_aa: CAWSPSRISYEQYF; cdr3_nt: TGTGCCTGGAGTCCTAGCAGGATCTCCTACGAGCAGTACTTC
v_call: TRBV29-1; clone_size: .; j_call: TRBJ1-2; cdr3_length: 11; d_call: TRBD1; cdr3_aa: CSVGTGEGYTF; cdr3_nt: TGCAGCGTGGGGACAGGGGAAGGCTACACCTTC
v_call: TRBV7-8; clone_size: .; j_call: TRBJ2-3; cdr3_length: 12; d_call: .; cdr3_aa: CASSTQFDTQYF; cdr3_nt: TGTGCCAGCAGCACGCAGTTTGATACGCAGTATTTT
v_call: TRBV10-2; clone_size: once; j_call: TRBJ1-3; cdr3_length: 16; d_call: .; cdr3_aa: CASSESGGTGINTIYF; cdr3_nt: TGCGCCAGCAGTGAGTCGGGTGGGACTGGGATAAACACCATATATTTT
v_call: TRBV7-9; clone_size: many; j_call: TRBJ1-5; cdr3_length: 14; d_call: .; cdr3_aa: CASSLGTGNQPQHF; cdr3_nt: TGTGCCAGCAGCCTAGGGACGGGCAATCAGCCCCAGCATTTT
v_call: TRBV6-1; clone_size: .; j_call: TRBJ1-1; cdr3_length: 14; d_call: TRBD1; cdr3_aa: CASSGGQSNTEAFF; cdr3_nt: TGTGCCAGCAGTGGGGGACAGTCCAACACTGAAGCTTTCTTT
v_call: TRBV30; clone_size: .; j_call: TRBJ1-3; cdr3_length: 14; d_call: .; cdr3_aa: CAWSNSGVGNTIYF; cdr3_nt: TGTGCCTGGAGTAATAGCGGAGTAGGAAACACCATATATTTT
v_call: TRBV30; clone_size: .; j_call: TRBJ2-7; cdr3_length: 14; d_call: TRBD1; cdr3_aa: CAWSAGGLSYEQYF; cdr3_nt: TGTGCCTGGAGTGCAGGGGGCCTCTCCTACGAGCAGTACTTC
v_call: TRBV5-4; clone_size: once; j_call: TRBJ2-2; cdr3_length: 16; d_call: .; cdr3_aa: CASSLEGMGDTGELFF; cdr3_nt: TGTGCCAGCAGCTTGGAGGGCATGGGTGACACCGGGGAGCTGTTTTTT
v_call: TRBV2; clone_size: .; j_call: TRBJ1-3; cdr3_length: 16; d_call: .; cdr3_aa: CASSESRPFSGNTIYF; cdr3_nt: TGTGCCAGCAGTGAGTCCCGGCCGTTCTCTGGAAACACCATATATTTT
v_call: TRBV5-6; clone_size: .; j_call: TRBJ1-2; cdr3_length: 14; d_call: .; cdr3_aa: CASSLPEGLSGYTF; cdr3_nt: TGTGCCAGCAGCTTGCCAGAGGGGTTGAGTGGCTACACCTTC
v_call: TRBV19; clone_size: .; j_call: TRBJ1-1; cdr3_length: 11; d_call: .; cdr3_aa: CASMGGTEAFF; cdr3_nt: TGTGCCAGTATGGGGGGAACTGAAGCTTTCTTT
v_call: TRBV5-1; clone_size: .; j_call: TRBJ2-3; cdr3_length: 14; d_call: .; cdr3_aa: CASSPGVITDTQYF; cdr3_nt: TGCGCCAGCAGCCCGGGGGTCATCACAGATACGCAGTATTTT
v_call: TRBV5-4; clone_size: .; j_call: TRBJ1-1; cdr3_length: 14; d_call: TRBD1; cdr3_aa: CASSSGQGATEAFF; cdr3_nt: TGTGCCAGCAGCTCTGGACAGGGGGCCACTGAAGCTTTCTTT
v_call: TRBV9; clone_size: .; j_call: TRBJ2-2; cdr3_length: 16; d_call: .; cdr3_aa: CASSPRLAGTTGELFF; cdr3_nt: TGTGCCAGCAGCCCCCGATTGGCAGGGACCACCGGGGAGCTGTTTTTT
v_call: TRBV5-1; clone_size: .; j_call: TRBJ2-7; cdr3_length: 14; d_call: .; cdr3_aa: CVSTQGPSSYEQYF; cdr3_nt: TGCGTCAGCACCCAGGGGCCGAGCTCCTACGAGCAGTACTTC
v_call: TRBV6-5; clone_size: .; j_call: TRBJ1-1; cdr3_length: 13; d_call: TRBD1; cdr3_aa: CASQRQGVTEAFF; cdr3_nt: TGTGCCAGCCAAAGACAGGGGGTCACTGAAGCTTTCTTT
v_call: TRBV6-1; clone_size: few; j_call: TRBJ2-7; cdr3_length: 13; d_call: .; cdr3_aa: CASSERPGREQYF; cdr3_nt: TGTGCCAGCAGTGAAAGGCCGGGAAGGGAGCAGTACTTC
v_call: TRBV6-6; clone_size: once; j_call: TRBJ1-2; cdr3_length: 16; d_call: .; cdr3_aa: CASSKNPGTEVYGYTF; cdr3_nt: TGTGCCAGCAGTAAAAACCCCGGGACGGAGGTCTATGGCTACACCTTC
v_call: TRBV21-1; clone_size: many; j_call: TRBJ1-2; cdr3_length: 14; d_call: .; cdr3_aa: CASSRNRGAGGYTF; cdr3_nt: TGTGCCAGCAGCAGAAACAGGGGTGCTGGTGGCTACACCTTC
v_call: TRBV9; clone_size: .; j_call: TRBJ1-1; cdr3_length: 16; d_call: .; cdr3_aa: CASSVDGQPVNTEAFF; cdr3_nt: TGTGCCAGCAGCGTAGATGGACAGCCCGTGAACACTGAAGCTTTCTTT
v_call: TRBV9; clone_size: .; j_call: TRBJ2-6; cdr3_length: 18; d_call: TRBD1; cdr3_aa: CASSRRGQGGSGANVLTF; cdr3_nt: TGTGCCAGCAGTCGTAGAGGACAGGGTGGCTCTGGGGCCAACGTCCTGACTTTC
v_call: TRBV4-1; clone_size: few; j_call: TRBJ2-2; cdr3_length: 18; d_call: TRBD1; cdr3_aa: CASSQQGARGSSPGELFF; cdr3_nt: TGCGCCAGCAGCCAACAGGGGGCGCGGGGTAGCTCTCCCGGGGAGCTGTTTTTT
v_call: TRBV19; clone_size: .; j_call: TRBJ1-5; cdr3_length: 14; d_call: .; cdr3_aa: CASTRRGANQPQHF; cdr3_nt: TGTGCCAGTACTCGGCGGGGGGCCAACCAGCCCCAGCATTTT